The present T cell receptor (beta chain) was sequenced within a study of shared clonotypes between healthy human individuals. In the study overall: Aged 18 to 49, the donors were a couple of women and a few men. Study-wide results and caveats: Clonotypes shared by all four sorted-subset donors had higher generation probabilities than non-shared clonotypes. Sampling used blood alone; tissue repertoires probably differ. Clonotype sharing across several donors was observed for about 5.2% of naive CD4 clonotypes.

V was pared by 2 bases and J by 2 bases, with 3 bases of the junction left unmatched. The CDR3 extends over 15 amino acids. Looked up from germline, CDR1 is LNHDA and CDR2 is SQIVND (reference sequence). Note on this clone: Its antigen is undetermined.

Clones were read by immunoSEQ multiplex PCR, and TCRdb kept only the in-frame ones, dropping some. The sample has fewer than 1.4 million clones; about 80% are singletons. This TCR was sampled from a man between 18 and 35 years old in good health. Some clones in this sample may be carry-over from other donors' samples. The sample comprised memory CD4+ T cells from PBMCs. Subset described: CD45RA-negative fraction. The V and J genes are TRBV19 and TRBJ2-3; 8 bases line up with TRBD1. The CDR3 reads CASSIRDRFTDTQYF. Written as DNA, the CDR3 is TGTGCCAGTAGTATAAGGGACAGGTTCACAGATACGCAGTATTTT.